Below are 12 T cell receptor beta chains sequenced from a single sample in a study of post-analysis software for immune sequencing data. Unique molecular identifiers were built into the TCR beta cDNA libraries. One entry per CDR3 protein, called by TCRdb with MiXCR from the PCR reads. In the table there are about 160,000 distinct CDR3 sequences, about 37% of which are singletons. The specimen comprised blood, sampled after autologous hematopoietic stem cell transplantation. The origin of the receptors is a girl aged 10 to 17 with multiple sclerosis.

This clonotype was recorded only once. This rearrangement joins TRBV3-1 to TRBJ1-4, with D possibly matching TRBD1 (5 bases). The CDR3 consists of 14 residues. Germline loops: CDR1 LGHDT, CDR2 YNNKEL (reference sequence). The ends were cut back, 4 bases at V and 2 bases at J, with 8 bases in the middle. The CDR3 coding sequence is TGTGCCAGCAGCCCAGGGTGGACTAATGAAAAACTGTTTTTT. It is translated as CASSPGWTNEKLFF.

This clonotype was observed a handful of times. Germline and junction disagree at one end, which may indicate a read error. The rearrangement joins TRBV15 to TRBJ2-1; D is possibly TRBD1 or TRBD2 (6 bases each). CDR3 length equals 14 residues. Per the germline V gene, CDR1 is LNHNV and CDR2 is YYDKDF (reference sequence). CDR3 residues: CATSRGGTDNEQFF. CDR3 in DNA: TGTGCCACCAGTAGAGGGGGGACCGACAATGAGCAGTTCTTC.

V gene TRBV3-1 combines with J gene TRBJ2-7; 8 nucleotides align to TRBD2. V lost 3 bases and J lost 3; bases outside the gene matches: 7. CDR1 and CDR2 from the germline V gene are LGHDT and YNNKEL (reference sequence). The CDR3 consists of 15 residues. CDR3 in DNA: TGTGCCAGCAGCCAGGCGAGCGGGAGTGTCTACGAGCAGTACTTC. Its protein is CASSQASGSVYEQYF.

This clonotype has just a few counts. The chain links TRBV12-3 or TRBV12-4 to TRBJ1-2; 9 positions match TRBD1. The CDR3 runs to 14 residues. V shed 3 bases, J shed 8 bases, and the junction held 7 bases outside the gene matches. The CDR3 sequence: CASSLVGQGNGYTF. CDR3 DNA sequence: TGTGCCAGCAGTTTGGTGGGACAGGGCAACGGCTACACCTTC.

This clonotype was seen only a few times. The gene calls are TRBV27 and TRBJ1-2; a weak D match, TRBD1 (6 bases). With 5 bases removed from V and 3 bases from J, the gap between germline ends came to 13 bases. The CDR3 totals 14 residues. Germline V lookup: CDR1 MNHEY, CDR2 SMNVEV (reference sequence). The CDR3 coding sequence is TGTGCCAGCAGTGCCAGGGGACCCTACTATGGCTACACCTTC. It translates to CASSARGPYYGYTF.

This clonotype has just a few counts. The chain recombines TRBV27 with TRBJ1-2, with D possibly being TRBD1 (6 bases). The ends were cut back, 3 bases at V and 7 bases at J, with 15 bases in the middle. The CDR3 is made up of 14 amino acids. Germline-derived CDR1 and CDR2 are MNHEY and SMNVEV (reference sequence). CDR3 amino acids: CASSLVGGAVGYTF. The CDR3 DNA reads as TGTGCCAGCAGTTTGGTTGGGGGCGCGGTTGGCTACACCTTC.

This clonotype has a handful of counts. This sequence joins TRBV7-2 and TRBJ2-5; 8 nucleotides align to TRBD2. Trimming at V came to 2 bases and at J to 2 bases, leaving 10 bases not matched to a gene. CDR3 length: 17 amino acids. Germline loops: CDR1 SGHTA, CDR2 FQGNSA. The chain's CDR3 is CASSLSGGGGKQETQYF. The CDR3 coding sequence is TGTGCCAGCAGCTTAAGTGGCGGCGGGGGGAAACAAGAGACCCAGTACTTC.

This clonotype was recorded a few times. The rearrangement joins TRBV20-1 to TRBJ2-1; 10 bases line up with TRBD2. V was clipped by 3 bases and J by 9 bases; unmatched bases: 14. CDR1 and CDR2 from the germline V gene are DFQATT and SNEGSKA (reference sequence). The CDR3 runs 16 residues. The CDR3 here is CSARGTSATLWSEQFF. CDR3 DNA sequence: TGCAGTGCTAGGGGGACTAGCGCAACGTTGTGGAGTGAGCAGTTCTTC.

This rearrangement joins TRBV12-3 or TRBV12-4 to TRBJ1-5; weak D call: TRBD1 (6 bases). The CDR3 consists of 16 residues. Deletions cut 4 bases from V and 0 bases from J, with 13 bases between. CDR3 bases: TGTGCCAGCAGTTCCACACAGGGTATTAGCAATCAGCCCCAGCATTTT. Protein: CASSSTQGISNQPQHF.

This clonotype was seen repeatedly, ten times or more. This chain joins TRBV29-1 and TRBJ2-3; the D call may be TRBD1 or TRBD2 (6 bases each). Germline V lookup: CDR1 SQVTM, CDR2 ANQGSEA. This CDR3 has 13 amino acids. The V end was cut by 6 bases, the J end by 4 bases, with 14 bases between. CDR3 residues: CSVEQGGADTQYF. As DNA, the CDR3 is TGCAGCGTAGAACAGGGAGGCGCAGATACGCAGTATTTT.

This clonotype was seen many times. V gene TRBV7-2 combines with J gene TRBJ2-7; 13 nucleotides align to TRBD2. The trim removed 5 bases at V and 0 bases at J, leaving 7 bases unmatched. The CDR3 has 17 amino acids. Per germline, CDR1 SGHTA and CDR2 FQGNSA. CDR3 bases: TGTGCCAGCAGCCCTCCGGGACTAGCGGGGCTCTCCTACGAGCAGTACTTC. Its translation is CASSPPGLAGLSYEQYF.

The genes are TRBV9 and TRBJ2-1, with D unresolved. V was cut by 0 bases and J by 2 bases, with 9 bases left in between. The CDR3 is 15 residues long. CDR1 is SGDLS and CDR2 is YYNGEE in the germline V gene. The CDR3 coding sequence is TGTGCCAGCAGCGTAGGGACGGACCCCTACAATGAGCAGTTCTTC. As protein: CASSVGTDPYNEQFF.